The present T cell receptor beta chain was sequenced within a study of shared clonotypes between healthy human individuals. TCRdb's table, derived via immunoSEQ multiplex PCR, lists solely in-frame clones and lacks some. The top ten clones hold around 24% of a sample with roughly 890,000 clones, 85% to 95% of them seen once. Naive CD8 isolation took CD45RO-negative cells positively selected for CCR7 and excluded terminally differentiated effector memory CD45RA+ cells. V was clipped by 2 bases and J by 7 bases, with 15 bases between them. The CDR3 contains 14 residues. Germline V lookup: CDR1 GTSNPN, CDR2 SVGIG (reference sequence).

The sequenced sample consisted of naive CD8+ T cells sorted from blood. The receptor was derived from a man in his thirties or forties in good health. The chain combines TRBV30 with TRBJ1-5; the D is unclear. The CDR3 is CAWSTLLGAQPQHF. The CDR3 bases are TGTGCCTGGAGTACCTTATTGGGTGCCCAGCCCCAGCATTTT.